This TCR beta chain originates from a study of T-cell memory formation after mild COVID-19. Whole-study findings and limits: Among CD4+ contracting clones, most were CM and EM, and CD8+ ones EMRA. Pre-infection memory showed some responding clones, and this suggested that cross-reactive memory joined.

The 5'RACE method, run with constant-segment primers, produced TCR alpha and TCR beta cDNA libraries (carrying sample barcodes and UMIs). TCRdb reprocessed the 5' RACE reads with MiXCR, giving one entry per CDR3 protein. The repertoire holds 470,000 or so distinct CDR3 sequences, with around 18% as singletons. This clonotype was counted a few times. Its target is unknown. The CDR3 is 18 residues long. CDR1 MGHRA and CDR2 YSYEKL come from the germline V gene. J gave up 3 bases and V 3 bases, and 7 bases lay outside the gene matches. This TCR came from an adult woman who had mild COVID-19 (a few samples of this study predate the infection). Cell type and time point are not known. What was sequenced was PBMCs or a T cell subset sorted from them (not recorded which). The rearrangement links TRBV4-1 to TRBJ2-3; 15 bases are shared with TRBD2. In DNA, the CDR3 is TGCGCCAGCAGCCATATAGGGACTAGCGGGGGGCGGACAGATACGCAGTATTTT. Translated, it gives CASSHIGTSGGRTDTQYF.